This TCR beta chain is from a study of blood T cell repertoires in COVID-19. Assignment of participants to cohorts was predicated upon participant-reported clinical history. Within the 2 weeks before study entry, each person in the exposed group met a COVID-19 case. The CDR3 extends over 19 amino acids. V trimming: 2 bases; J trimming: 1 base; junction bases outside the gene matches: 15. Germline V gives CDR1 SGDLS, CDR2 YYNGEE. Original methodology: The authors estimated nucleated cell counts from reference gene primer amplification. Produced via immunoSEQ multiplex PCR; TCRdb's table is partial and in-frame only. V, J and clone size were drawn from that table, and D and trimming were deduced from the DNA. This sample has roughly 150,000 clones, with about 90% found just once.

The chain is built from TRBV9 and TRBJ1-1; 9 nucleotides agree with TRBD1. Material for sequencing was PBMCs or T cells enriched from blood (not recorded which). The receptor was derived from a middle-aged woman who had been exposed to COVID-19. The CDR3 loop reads CASSVRDRVFERGNTEAFF. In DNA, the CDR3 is TGTGCCAGCAGCGTCAGGGACAGGGTTTTTGAGAGAGGGAACACTGAAGCTTTCTTT. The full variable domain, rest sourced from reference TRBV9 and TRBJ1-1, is DSGVTQTPKHLITATGQRVTLRCSPRSGDLSVYWYQQSLDQGLQFLIQYYNGEERAKGNILERFSAQQFPDLHSELNLSSLELGDSALYFCASSVRDRVFERGNTEAFFGQGTRLTVV.